These 25 T cell receptor beta chains were all obtained from the same sample, sequenced in a study of T cells after yellow fever vaccination. TCRdb re-derived calls from the 5' RACE reads in MiXCR, one entry per CDR3 protein. The table shows hundreds of thousands of distinct CDR3 sequences, with 13% occurring only once. The sample was PBMCs, taken on the day of the yellow fever booster vaccination. These receptors came from a man aged 30 to 45 who received the YFV17D yellow fever vaccine.

Note on this clonotype: At one of its ends the junction is not consistent with the germline gene, which may arise from a read error. The rearrangement uses TRBV5-4 and TRBJ2-7, with a tentative D call TRBD1 (5 bases). Germline V CDR1 and CDR2: SGHNT, YYREEE (reference sequence). CDR3 length: 14 amino acids. CDR3 DNA sequence: TGTGACAGCAGCTTGGATGAAGGGGTTGACGAGCAGTACTTC. The encoded protein is CDSSLDEGVDEQYF. The whole variable domain, remainder taken from reference TRBV5-4 and TRBJ2-7, is ETGVTQSPTHLIKTRGQQVTLRCSSQSGHNTVSWYQQALGQGPQFIFQYYREEENGRGNFPPRFSGLQFPNYSSELNVNALELDDSALYLCDSSLDEGVDEQYFGPGTRLTVT.

This clonotype was observed a few times. V gene TRBV5-1 combines with J gene TRBJ2-3; 7 nucleotides line up with TRBD2. Per the germline V gene, CDR1 is SGHRS and CDR2 is YFSETQ. CDR3 size: 16 residues. With 4 bases clipped from V and 10 bases from J, the junction kept 18 bases outside the gene matches. This CDR3 reads CASSAEALAVGGSQYF. The CDR3 nucleotides read TGCGCCAGCAGCGCGGAGGCCCTAGCGGTTGGGGGTTCGCAGTATTTT.

This clonotype was seen a handful of times. The rearrangement uses TRBV21-1 and TRBJ1-5; the listed D gene, TRBD1, was not tested against the DNA. TRBV21-1 is termed a pseudogene. The length of the CDR3 is 16 residues. In nucleotides, the CDR3 is TGTGCCAGCAGCAAAACCCCCCTGCAGGGAGATCAGCCCCAGCATTTT. It is translated as CASSKTPLQGDQPQHF.

The rearrangement links TRBV3-1 to TRBJ2-7; D ambiguous. CDR1 is LGHDT, CDR2 YNNKEL, per germline (reference sequence). The CDR3 length is 14 residues. Deletions cut 1 base from V and 4 bases from J, with 11 bases between. CDR3 in amino acids: CASSQVGSPYEQYF. CDR3 DNA: TGTGCCAGCAGCCAAGTGGGCAGCCCATACGAGCAGTACTTC.

This clonotype was observed many times. V usage is TRBV11-2 and J usage is TRBJ2-1; TRBD2 aligns across 10 bases. CDR3 length: 16 residues. Losses at the gene ends were 0 bases for V and 10 bases for J; bases not matched to a gene: 9. Germline V lookup: CDR1 SGHAT, CDR2 FQNNGV. The CDR3 sequence is CASSLDLSSGRREQFF. In DNA form, the CDR3 reads TGTGCCAGCAGCTTAGATCTGTCTAGCGGGAGAAGGGAGCAGTTCTTC.

This chain connects TRBV5-5 to TRBJ2-2; D is uncertain. CDR1 and CDR2 (germline): SGHKS, YYEKEE (reference sequence). The ends were cut back, 3 bases at V and 3 bases at J, with 6 bases in the middle. The CDR3 consists of 13 residues. CDR3 nucleotides: TGTGCCAGCAGCTCGGAACACACCGGGGAGCTGTTTTTT. Its translation is CASSSEHTGELFF.

The chain has TRBV6-1 and TRBJ2-7; D perhaps matches TRBD1 (6 bases). The CDR3 extends over 14 amino acids. V shed 6 bases and J shed 5 bases, with 17 bases lying between them. Germline CDR1 MNHNS, CDR2 SASEGT. CDR3 coding DNA: TGTGCCAGCAGCCTCGCCCAGGGGAAGGACGAGCAGTACTTC. It yields the protein CASSLAQGKDEQYF.

This clonotype was seen more than once but under ten times. The chain carries TRBV20-1 and TRBJ2-5; a possible D gene is TRBD2 (5 bases). Deletions cut 6 bases from V and 4 bases from J, with 18 bases between. This CDR3 spans 14 amino acids. In germline, CDR1 is DFQATT, CDR2 SNEGSKA (reference sequence). The CDR3 DNA reads as TGCAGTGCCCTCGGGGAGCCCACGATAGAGACCCAGTACTTC. It specifies CSALGEPTIETQYF.

The chain employs TRBV27 and TRBJ2-1; 10 bases match TRBD2. Per germline, CDR1 MNHEY and CDR2 SMNVEV (reference sequence). The CDR3 is made up of 17 amino acids. J gave up 8 bases and V 7 bases, and 17 bases lay outside the gene matches. CDR3 amino acids: CASKVRRSGRAVDEQFF. CDR3 DNA: TGTGCCAGCAAAGTTCGTAGGAGCGGGAGGGCCGTAGATGAGCAGTTCTTC.

This clonotype was seen a handful of times. The chain has TRBV4-3 and TRBJ1-1; D gene ambiguous. This CDR3 region has 15 residues. V was pared by 4 bases and J by 4 bases, with 16 bases between. Germline-derived CDR1 and CDR2 are LGHNA and YSLEER. CDR3 sequence: CASSRSRQVGTEAFF. The CDR3 region has the DNA TGCGCCAGCAGCCGGAGCCGGCAGGTCGGCACTGAAGCTTTCTTT.

The chain carries TRBV3-1 and TRBJ1-5; D unclear. The ends were cut back, 1 base at V and 4 bases at J, with 8 bases in the middle. The CDR3 consists of 14 residues. Germline loops: CDR1 LGHDT, CDR2 YNNKEL (reference sequence). CDR3 sequence reads: CASSQVHMNQPQHF. The CDR3 DNA sequence: TGTGCCAGCAGCCAAGTTCACATGAATCAGCCCCAGCATTTT.

The chain carries TRBV18 and TRBJ2-5, with TRBD1 matching 7 bases. Germline assignment: CDR1 KGHSH and CDR2 LQKENI. The junction had 9 bases not matched to a gene; V was cut back by 0 bases and J by 5 bases. The CDR3 consists of 16 residues. In DNA, the CDR3 is TGTGCCAGCTCACCACCGACAGGGATGGAGTCGGAGACCCAGTACTTC. It translates to CASSPPTGMESETQYF.

J is TRBJ1-1 and V is TRBV12-3 or TRBV12-4; D gene ambiguous. V dropped 7 bases and J dropped 1 base, with 10 bases sitting between them. CDR3 size: 13 residues. The CDR3 loop is CASISFKNTEAFF. The CDR3 nucleotides read TGTGCCAGCATCTCATTTAAGAACACTGAAGCTTTCTTT.

The rearrangement links TRBV24-1 to TRBJ2-1; 8 bases match TRBD1. Germline CDR1 reads KGHDR; CDR2 reads SFDVKD. CDR3 length equals 16 residues. V lost 4 bases and J lost 3; bases outside the gene matches: 7. The CDR3 is CATSDRDRTYYNEQFF. The CDR3 nucleotides are TGTGCCACCAGTGACCGGGACAGGACCTACTACAATGAGCAGTTCTTC.

The rearrangement links TRBV9 to TRBJ2-1; TRBD2 agrees at 10 bases. Germline V CDR1 and CDR2: SGDLS, YYNGEE. This CDR3 region has 17 residues. V shed 0 bases and J 7 bases; nucleotides not matched to a gene: 10. This CDR3 reads CASSVAAASGSRNEQFF. The CDR3 DNA is TGTGCCAGCAGCGTAGCTGCGGCTAGCGGGAGTAGGAATGAGCAGTTCTTC.

The chain combines TRBV6-1 with TRBJ1-1; D is perhaps TRBD1 (5 bases). The CDR3 is 13 amino acids. Per the germline V gene, CDR1 is MNHNS and CDR2 is SASEGT. V was pared by 6 bases and J by 8 bases, with 16 bases between. The CDR3 coding sequence is TGTGCCAGCAGCCCAGGGTGGTCGTCCGAAGCTTTCTTT. Translation: CASSPGWSSEAFF.

About this clonotype itself: This may be a read error, as it is one base from a much larger clone. The V gene is TRBV7-2, the J gene TRBJ2-1; 8 bases match TRBD2. Germline CDR1 is SGHTA and CDR2 is FQGNSA. CDR3 length equals 13 residues. CDR3 bases: TGTGCCAGCAGCTTAGGGACTAGCAATGAGCCGTTCTTC. It yields the protein CASSLGTSNEPFF.

CDR3 DNA: TGTGCCAGCGGGGACTTCCGGAGCTCCTACGAGCAGTACTTC. Its translation is CASGDFRSSYEQYF. This chain connects TRBV2 to TRBJ2-7; possible D gene TRBD2, 6 bases. CDR1 and CDR2 from the germline V gene are SNHLY and FYNNEI. Trimming pared 8 bases from V and 0 bases from J, leaving 14 bases between. This CDR3 is 14 amino acids long.

This clonotype was observed a handful of times. J is TRBJ2-1 and V is TRBV10-3; TRBD2 matches at 9 bases. Germline-derived CDR1 and CDR2 are ENHRY and SYGVKD. The length of the CDR3 is 16 residues. V lost 7 bases to trimming and J lost 0 bases; unmatched junction nucleotides: 7. CDR3 bases: TGTGCCATCACAAAGACTAGCGGCGGCTCCTACAATGAGCAGTTCTTC. This translates into CAITKTSGGSYNEQFF.

This clonotype was recorded many times. The J gene is TRBJ2-2, the V gene TRBV5-1; perhaps D is TRBD1 or TRBD2 (5 bases each). Per the germline V gene, CDR1 is SGHRS and CDR2 is YFSETQ. Deletions cut 5 bases from V and 5 bases from J, with 19 bases between. This CDR3 comprises 16 residues. CDR3 sequence (DNA): TGCGCCAGCAGTTTAACCGGGACCCCGGGTACCGGGGAGCTGTTTTTT. This translates into CASSLTGTPGTGELFF.

The CDR3 coding sequence is TGCGCCTCAGGGACTATCGGGAATGAGCAGTTCTTC. As protein: CASGTIGNEQFF. The V call is TRBV10-1, the J call TRBJ2-1; TRBD2 aligns across 7 bases. This CDR3 region has 12 residues. J lost 7 bases, V lost 11 bases, and 8 bases had no gene match. Germline assignment: CDR1 WNHNN and CDR2 SYGVQD (reference sequence).

J is TRBJ1-2 and V is TRBV18, with 7 bases fitting TRBD1. J was trimmed by 5 bases and V by 3 bases; bases with no gene match: 9. Germline CDR1 KGHSH, CDR2 LQKENI. CDR3 size: 15 residues. DNA for the CDR3: TGTGCCAGCTCACCCATCCGGGACAGCGATTATGGCTACACCTTC. It specifies CASSPIRDSDYGYTF.

The gene calls are TRBV20-1 and TRBJ2-1; 7 nucleotides match TRBD2. Germline lookup yields CDR1 DFQATT and CDR2 SNEGSKA (reference sequence). The CDR3 sequence is 14 residues long. CDR3 DNA: TGCAGCCTTATTGGCGGGGGCTCCTACAATGAGCAGTTCTTC. Residues: CSLIGGGSYNEQFF.

The chain combines TRBV11-2 with TRBJ1-1; D unresolved. The CDR3 length is 13 residues. Germline V gives CDR1 SGHAT, CDR2 FQNNGV. V was clipped by 1 base and J by 6 bases, with 9 bases between them. CDR3 amino acids: CASSLVPIAEAFF. As DNA, the CDR3 is TGTGCCAGCAGCTTAGTTCCCATCGCTGAAGCTTTCTTT.

This clonotype was counted a few times. The chain recombines TRBV5-6 with TRBJ2-7; D perhaps matches TRBD1 (5 bases). Germline CDR1 and CDR2: SGHDT and YYEEEE. CDR3 length: 16 residues. V shed 3 bases and J shed 1 base, with 17 bases lying between them. Here the CDR3 DNA reads TGTGCCAGCAGCTACAGGTCCAGCGTGAAATCCTACGAGCAGTACTTC. It is translated as CASSYRSSVKSYEQYF.